This TCR beta chain was recovered during a study of blood T cell repertoires in COVID-19. Study-wide background: Sample material is recorded as cDNA or gDNA derived from T cells, B-cell-depleted T cells, or PBMCs.

Original data processing: The assay estimated nucleated cells by amplifying reference gene primers. Profiling relied on immunoSEQ multiplex PCR, and the TCRdb table lists in-frame clones only, not all of them. That table supplies the V and J calls and clone size; D and trimming were determined from the DNA. The data show 200,000 to 250,000 clones, more than 80% seen once. Patients in Seattle were enrolled during active infection, then followed longitudinally. The TCR was taken from a young woman with COVID-19, enrolled during active disease. Material: peripheral blood.

As DNA, the CDR3 is TGTGCCAGCAGTGAGGGCCCCCGGGGGAACATTCAGTACTTC. Its protein product is CASSEGPRGNIQYF. This sequence joins TRBV6-1 and TRBJ2-4; D is perhaps TRBD2 (6 bases). The length of the CDR3 is 14 residues. The V gene's germline CDR1 is MNHNS and CDR2 SASEGT. V was clipped by 3 bases and J by 7 bases, with 13 bases between them.